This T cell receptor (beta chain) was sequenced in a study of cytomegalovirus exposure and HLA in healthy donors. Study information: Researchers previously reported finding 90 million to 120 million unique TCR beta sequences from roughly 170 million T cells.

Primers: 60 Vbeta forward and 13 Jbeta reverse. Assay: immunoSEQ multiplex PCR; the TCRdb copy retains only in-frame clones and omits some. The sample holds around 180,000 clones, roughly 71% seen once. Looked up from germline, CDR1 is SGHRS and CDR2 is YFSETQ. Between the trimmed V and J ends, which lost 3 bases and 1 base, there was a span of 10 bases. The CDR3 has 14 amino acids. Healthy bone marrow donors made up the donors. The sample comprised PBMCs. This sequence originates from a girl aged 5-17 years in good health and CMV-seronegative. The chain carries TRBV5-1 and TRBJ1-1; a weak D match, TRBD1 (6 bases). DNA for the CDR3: TGCGCCAGCAGCTCGGACAGCACGAACACTGAAGCTTTCTTT. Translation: CASSSDSTNTEAFF.